One sample yielded the 18 T cell receptor beta chains listed below, sequenced in a study of blood T cells in healthy people across ages. Through a sample-barcoded 5' primer and a J-beta primer mix, a second PCR was run for roughly 6 to 11 cycles. TCRdb re-analysed the 5' RACE reads in MiXCR, keeping a single row per CDR3 protein. Seen here are hundreds of thousands of distinct CDR3 sequences, more than 45% observed once, and the top ten hold roughly 20%. Sequencing used blood. The source of these receptors is a man under 40 in good health.

The J gene is TRBJ2-7, the V gene TRBV18, with D possibly TRBD2 on 6 matching bases. The CDR3 has 14 amino acids. Trimming left V 3 bases short and J 2 bases short, with 11 bases between. Germline CDR1 and CDR2: KGHSH and LQKENI. For the CDR3, the DNA is TGTGCCAGCTCACCTCCGGGAGTACCCTACGAGCAGTACTTC. This gives the protein CASSPPGVPYEQYF.

This clonotype was picked up many times. CDR3 sequence reads: CASSQSGTGNYEQYF. The CDR3 DNA sequence: TGTGCCAGCAGTCAATCCGGGACAGGGAACTACGAGCAGTACTTC. This chain links TRBV4-2 with TRBJ2-7, with 9 positions matching TRBD1. CDR1 is LGHNA and CDR2 is YNFKEQ in the germline V gene. V lost 6 bases and J lost 3; bases outside the gene matches: 9. The CDR3 length is 15 residues.

V usage is TRBV23-1 and J usage is TRBJ2-7, with D uncertain. TRBV23-1 is sorted into the ORF group, with uncertain function. The CDR3 has 16 amino acids. Trimming shortened V by 2 bases and J by 0 bases, and 14 bases separated the two germline ends. CDR3 nucleotides: TGCGCCAGCAGTCAAAAGTCGACGGAAGGCTCCTACGAGCAGTACTTC. It translates to CASSQKSTEGSYEQYF.

V gene TRBV7-2 combines with J gene TRBJ2-5; D perhaps matches TRBD2 (5 bases). This CDR3 has 13 residues. Per germline, CDR1 SGHTA and CDR2 FQGNSA. Trimming removed 2 bases at V and 4 bases at J, with 8 bases between. The CDR3 is CASSLPGIETQYF. CDR3 sequence (DNA): TGTGCCAGCAGCTTACCGGGAATAGAGACCCAGTACTTC.

This CDR3 reads CASSPRTSGRVGTPSSYNEQFF. The CDR3 DNA reads TGCGCCAGCAGCCCGCGGACTAGCGGGAGAGTTGGGACCCCCTCCTCCTACAATGAGCAGTTCTTC. The J gene is TRBJ2-1, the V gene TRBV4-3; TRBD2 matches 13 bases. The CDR3 consists of 22 residues. With 4 bases clipped from V and 0 bases from J, the junction kept 18 bases outside the gene matches. CDR1 is LGHNA, CDR2 YSLEER, per germline.

This clonotype appeared a few times. The CDR3, as DNA: TGCAGTGCTGCGGGGAACAGGGCGCCCCAGCATTTT. It codes for CSAAGNRAPQHF. This chain connects TRBV20-1 to TRBJ1-5, with a tentative D call TRBD1 (6 bases). Germline V gives CDR1 DFQATT, CDR2 SNEGSKA (reference sequence). CDR3 length equals 12 residues. V lost 5 bases to trimming and J lost 9 bases, with 14 bases between them.

The chain has TRBV27 and TRBJ2-1; TRBD2 matches at 7 bases. Trimming removed 2 bases from V and 7 bases from J; junction bases left unmatched: 8. There are 15 residues in the CDR3. CDR1 is MNHEY, CDR2 SMNVEV, per germline (reference sequence). The DNA of the CDR3 is TGTGCCAGCAGTTTACTCGCGGGAGTTACGAATGAGCAGTTCTTC. Its translation is CASSLLAGVTNEQFF.

This clonotype was seen more than once but under ten times. The chain combines TRBV11-2 with TRBJ2-3; TRBD1 aligns across 8 bases. J lost 5 bases, V lost 5 bases, and 12 bases had no gene match. Germline V gene data show CDR1 as SGHAT and CDR2 as FQNNGV. This CDR3 region has 16 residues. CDR3 amino acids: CASSPRLDRAGDTQYF. DNA for the CDR3: TGTGCCAGCAGCCCCCGGTTGGACAGGGCGGGAGATACGCAGTATTTT.

The chain couples TRBV7-6 to TRBJ2-7; tentative D call: TRBD1 (5 bases). V lost 5 bases, J lost 1 base, and 12 bases lay in between. Germline V gene sequence: CDR1 SGHVS, CDR2 FNYEAQ. The CDR3 is 14 residues long. CDR3 DNA: TGTGCCAGCAGCCCGACGGACAATTCCTACGAGCAGTACTTC. This translates into CASSPTDNSYEQYF.

CDR3 nucleotides: TGTGCCAGCAGTATGAACAGGGATGGCTACACCTTC. Encoded protein: CASSMNRDGYTF. The gene calls are TRBV7-9 and TRBJ1-2, with D possibly matching TRBD1 (6 bases). CDR1 is SEHNR and CDR2 is FQNEAQ in the germline V gene (reference sequence). With 6 bases removed from V and 6 bases from J, the gap between germline ends came to 11 bases. The CDR3 loop spans 12 amino acids.

This chain links TRBV12-3 or TRBV12-4 with TRBJ2-3; 11 positions agree with TRBD1. V dropped 7 bases and J dropped 12; count of bases not matched to a gene: 9. The length of the CDR3 is 13 residues. CDR3 protein: CASTRDRGALQYF. The CDR3 DNA reads as TGTGCCAGCACCCGGGACAGGGGGGCACTCCAGTATTTT.

This clonotype showed up many times. This chain links TRBV3-1 with TRBJ2-6; D possibly matches TRBD1 or TRBD2 (5 bases each). The CDR3 consists of 17 residues. The germline V gene encodes CDR1 LGHDT and CDR2 YNNKEL (reference sequence). With 4 bases removed from V and 2 bases from J, the gap between germline ends came to 15 bases. CDR3 bases: TGTGCCAGCAGCCCAAGAAGCCAGGGACCTGGGGCCAACGTCCTGACTTTC. The encoded protein is CASSPRSQGPGANVLTF.

This clonotype was seen more than once but under ten times. This sequence joins TRBV7-2 and TRBJ2-7, with D tentatively TRBD1 or TRBD2 (5 bases each). CDR1 and CDR2 (germline): SGHTA, FQGNSA. There are 14 residues in the CDR3. Trimming shortened V by 5 bases and J by 3 bases, and 14 bases separated the two germline ends. Here the CDR3 reads CASSVGRGSYEQYF. The DNA for the CDR3 is TGTGCCAGCAGCGTCGGACGGGGCAGCTACGAGCAGTACTTC.

This clonotype was observed a few times. The chain employs TRBV29-1 and TRBJ1-2, with D unresolved. Between the trimmed V and J ends, which lost 7 bases and 6 bases, there was a span of 12 bases. CDR1 and CDR2 (germline): SQVTM, ANQGSEA. The CDR3 is 11 amino acids. CDR3 sequence (DNA): TGCAGCGCCAAATGGGATGATGGCTACACCTTC. It specifies CSAKWDDGYTF.

To note about this clonotype: The conserved closing phenylalanine or tryptophan is absent in this CDR3, likely reflecting a read error. The chain combines TRBV29-1 with TRBJ2-1; 8 nucleotides agree with TRBD2. The germline V gene encodes CDR1 SQVTM and CDR2 ANQGSEA. V lost 4 bases, J lost 6 bases, and 8 bases stayed unmatched. The length of the CDR3 is 14 residues. CDR3 protein: CSVVASGGRNEQFL. CDR3 bases: TGCAGCGTTGTGGCCAGCGGGGGACGCAATGAGCAGTTCTTG.

This clonotype was recorded at least ten times. The gene calls are TRBV27 and TRBJ2-7; D remains ambiguous. The CDR3 is 13 amino acids. Germline values: CDR1 MNHEY, CDR2 SMNVEV (reference sequence). The V gene lost 3 bases and the J gene lost 0 bases, with 6 bases spanning the gap. CDR3 in amino acids: CASSFGFSYEQYF. Here the CDR3 DNA reads TGTGCCAGCAGTTTTGGATTCTCCTACGAGCAGTACTTC.

CDR3 sequence (DNA): TGTGCCAGCAGGTCCTGGGACAGCTCTTATTCACCCCTCCACTTT. Amino acid sequence: CASRSWDSSYSPLHF. The chain recombines TRBV11-2 with TRBJ1-6, with TRBD1 identical over 7 bases. The germline V gene encodes CDR1 SGHAT and CDR2 FQNNGV. The length of the CDR3 is 15 residues. With 6 bases clipped from V and 8 bases from J, the junction kept 10 bases outside the gene matches. The full variable domain, completed using reference TRBV11-2 and TRBJ1-6, is EAGVAQSPRYKIIEKRQSVAFWCNPISGHATLYWYQQILGQGPKLLIQFQNNGVVDDSQLPKDRFSAERLKGVDSTLKIQPAKLEDSAVYLCASRSWDSSYSPLHFGNGTRLTVT.

V is TRBV7-9 and J is TRBJ2-7, with D perhaps matching TRBD1 (5 bases). CDR1 is SEHNR, CDR2 FQNEAQ, per germline (reference sequence). Trimming removed 5 bases at V and 3 bases at J, with 23 bases between. The CDR3 contains 17 residues. As DNA, the CDR3 is TGTGCCAGCAGCCCCTTCCTGGCAGGGATAAGCAGCTACGAGCAGTACTTC. This codes for CASSPFLAGISSYEQYF.